These T cell receptor beta chains were read from a single sample in a study of T cells after yellow fever vaccination. TCRdb re-derived calls from the 5' RACE reads in MiXCR, one entry per CDR3 protein. The data show some 110,000 distinct CDR3 sequences, with roughly 8.9% seen just once and around 25% held by the top ten. This specimen was CD8+ T cells sorted from PBMCs, taken 45 days after the yellow fever booster vaccination. The source of these receptors is a man younger than 40 who received the YFV17D yellow fever vaccine. Each CDR3 is given with its conserved first and last residue. Each record gives: D gene, clone size, CDR3 length, V gene, J gene, CDR3 protein, CDR3 DNA. The D gene is left open where the match is weak. Clone size is stated in some rows and not others, as once, few, many or a class when expanded.

D: -; size: few; length: 15; V: TRBV2; J: TRBJ2-2; CDR3: CASSAGVLNTGELFF; DNA: TGTGCCAGCAGCGCAGGGGTCCTGAACACCGGGGAGCTGTTTTTT
D: -; size: -; length: 14; V: TRBV6-5; J: TRBJ2-2; CDR3: CASRYYRDTGELFF; DNA: TGTGCCAGCAGATATTACAGGGACACCGGGGAGCTGTTTTTT
D: -; size: many; length: 12; V: TRBV20-1; J: TRBJ2-2; CDR3: CSARVLTGELFF; DNA: TGCAGTGCTAGAGTTCTCACCGGGGAGCTGTTTTTT
D: -; size: -; length: 14; V: TRBV30; J: TRBJ2-1; CDR3: CAWSGAASYNEQFF; DNA: TGTGCCTGGAGTGGAGCGGCTTCCTACAATGAGCAGTTCTTC
D: TRBD2; size: many; length: 17; V: TRBV20-1; J: TRBJ2-3; CDR3: CSAIGIGLAGVGDTQYF; DNA: TGCAGTGCCATAGGCATCGGGCTAGCGGGAGTTGGAGATACGCAGTATTTT
D: -; size: many; length: 16; V: TRBV4-3; J: TRBJ1-3; CDR3: CASSQESEFSGNTIYF; DNA: TGCGCCAGCAGCCAAGAATCGGAGTTCTCTGGAAACACCATATATTTT
D: TRBD1; size: many; length: 15; V: TRBV9; J: TRBJ2-1; CDR3: CASSHLSLGDSEQFF; DNA: TGTGCCAGCAGCCACCTCAGCCTGGGGGACAGTGAGCAGTTCTTC
D: TRBD2; size: many; length: 16; V: TRBV4-2; J: TRBJ2-3; CDR3: CASSQDAGVEGNTQYF; DNA: TGTGCCAGCAGCCAAGATGCGGGAGTAGAGGGAAATACGCAGTATTTT
D: -; size: few; length: 14; V: TRBV19; J: TRBJ2-1; CDR3: CASSMLFEYNEQFF; DNA: TGTGCCAGTAGTATGTTATTCGAGTACAATGAGCAGTTCTTC
D: -; size: -; length: 12; V: TRBV7-2; J: TRBJ2-7; CDR3: CASTSIFGEQYF; DNA: TGTGCCAGCACCTCCATTTTTGGCGAGCAGTACTTC
D: -; size: many; length: 15; V: TRBV15; J: TRBJ2-1; CDR3: CATSRASVSYNEQFF; DNA: TGTGCCACCAGCAGAGCTAGCGTCTCCTACAATGAGCAGTTCTTC
D: -; size: few; length: 14; V: TRBV24-1; J: TRBJ2-3; CDR3: CATSDGGATDTQYF; DNA: TGTGCCACCAGTGATGGGGGGGCCACAGATACGCAGTATTTT
D: -; size: few; length: 13; V: TRBV5-1; J: TRBJ2-7; CDR3: CASSIGAAYEQYF; DNA: TGCGCCAGCAGCATCGGGGCTGCCTACGAGCAGTACTTC
D: -; size: many; length: 13; V: TRBV5-1; J: TRBJ2-1; CDR3: CASSQISYNEQFF; DNA: TGCGCCAGCAGTCAGATCTCCTACAATGAGCAGTTCTTC
D: -; size: -; length: 16; V: TRBV7-9; J: TRBJ2-6; CDR3: CASSFPQVEGANVLTF; DNA: TGTGCCAGCAGCTTTCCCCAGGTGGAGGGGGCCAACGTCCTGACTTTC
D: TRBD2; size: many; length: 14; V: TRBV11-2; J: TRBJ2-1; CDR3: CASSFGAGADEQFF; DNA: TGTGCCAGCAGCTTCGGAGCGGGAGCAGATGAGCAGTTCTTC
D: -; size: many; length: 16; V: TRBV27; J: TRBJ2-5; CDR3: CASSSALSGPEETQYF; DNA: TGTGCCAGCAGTTCCGCCCTCTCAGGTCCGGAGGAGACCCAGTACTTC
D: TRBD2; size: -; length: 15; V: TRBV12-3/TRBV12-4; J: TRBJ2-1; CDR3: CASSFTSGSYNEQFF; DNA: TGTGCCAGCAGTTTTACTAGCGGGAGCTACAATGAGCAGTTCTTC
D: -; size: many; length: 14; V: TRBV5-1; J: TRBJ2-7; CDR3: CASSLSNSHNEQYF; DNA: TGCGCCAGCAGCTTGTCGAACAGCCATAACGAGCAGTACTTC
D: TRBD2; size: -; length: 15; V: TRBV12-3/TRBV12-4; J: TRBJ2-3; CDR3: CASSAGTSAVDTQYF; DNA: TGTGCCAGCAGTGCCGGGACTAGCGCTGTAGATACGCAGTATTTT
D: -; size: -; length: 16; V: TRBV20-1; J: TRBJ2-1; CDR3: CSARPVAEASYNEQFF; DNA: TGCAGTGCTAGACCCGTAGCGGAGGCCTCCTACAATGAGCAGTTCTTC
D: -; size: many; length: 17; V: TRBV6-5; J: TRBJ2-6; CDR3: CASSYFLGGSGANVLTF; DNA: TGTGCCAGCAGTTACTTCTTAGGGGGTTCTGGGGCCAACGTCCTGACTTTC
D: -; size: few; length: 14; V: TRBV4-2; J: TRBJ1-6; CDR3: CASSQEGMESPLHF; DNA: TGTGCCAGCAGCCAAGAAGGAATGGAGTCACCCCTCCACTTT
D: -; size: few; length: 11; V: TRBV7-6; J: TRBJ2-1; CDR3: CASSLLNEQFF; DNA: TGTGCCAGCAGCTTACTCAATGAGCAGTTCTTC
D: -; size: few; length: 14; V: TRBV20-1; J: TRBJ2-3; CDR3: CSARDPSVTDTQYF; DNA: TGCAGTGCTAGAGATCCTAGCGTCACAGATACGCAGTATTTT
D: TRBD2; size: many; length: 15; V: TRBV12-3/TRBV12-4; J: TRBJ2-1; CDR3: CASRPSGKGGNEQFF; DNA: TGTGCCAGCAGACCTAGCGGGAAAGGAGGGAATGAGCAGTTCTTC
D: TRBD2; size: many; length: 14; V: TRBV29-1; J: TRBJ2-1; CDR3: CSAERTSENNEQFF; DNA: TGCAGCGCGGAGAGAACTAGCGAGAACAATGAGCAGTTCTTC
D: -; size: many; length: 14; V: TRBV6-5; J: TRBJ1-1; CDR3: CASSYSDYYTEAFF; DNA: TGTGCCAGCAGTTACAGCGACTACTACACTGAAGCTTTCTTT
D: -; size: many; length: 12; V: TRBV20-1; J: TRBJ2-3; CDR3: CSNLDGTDTQYF; DNA: TGCAGTAACCTAGACGGCACAGATACGCAGTATTTT
D: -; size: few; length: 11; V: TRBV12-3/TRBV12-4; J: TRBJ2-1; CDR3: CASSLDHEQFF; DNA: TGTGCCAGCAGTTTAGACCATGAGCAGTTCTTC
D: TRBD2; size: -; length: 15; V: TRBV19; J: TRBJ2-1; CDR3: CASSERGGSYNEQFF; DNA: TGTGCCAGTAGCGAGCGGGGGGGCTCCTACAATGAGCAGTTCTTC
D: -; size: many; length: 15; V: TRBV20-1; J: TRBJ2-7; CDR3: CSARDRGAFSYEQYF; DNA: TGCAGTGCTAGAGATCGGGGAGCCTTCTCCTACGAGCAGTACTTC
D: TRBD1; size: many; length: 14; V: TRBV29-1; J: TRBJ2-7; CDR3: CSVEEPDRSYEQYF; DNA: TGCAGCGTTGAAGAGCCGGACAGGTCCTACGAGCAGTACTTC
D: -; size: many; length: 19; V: TRBV24-1; J: TRBJ2-1; CDR3: CATSDLEGGRTPEYNEQFF; DNA: TGTGCCACCAGTGATTTAGAGGGTGGGAGAACCCCGGAATACAATGAGCAGTTCTTC
D: TRBD2; size: many; length: 15; V: TRBV20-1; J: TRBJ2-1; CDR3: CSAPHVAGVSNEQFF; DNA: TGCAGTGCCCCCCATGTAGCGGGAGTTAGCAATGAGCAGTTCTTC
D: TRBD2; size: -; length: 17; V: TRBV10-2; J: TRBJ2-3; CDR3: CASSVLAGTTSTDTQYF; DNA: TGCGCCAGCAGTGTTCTAGCGGGGACTACTAGCACAGATACGCAGTATTTT
D: -; size: many; length: 13; V: TRBV6-5; J: TRBJ2-7; CDR3: CASSYSDSPEQYF; DNA: TGTGCCAGCAGTTACTCTGACAGCCCCGAGCAGTACTTC
D: -; size: many; length: 12; V: TRBV30; J: TRBJ2-1; CDR3: CAWSPNNNEQFF; DNA: TGTGCCTGGAGCCCTAATAACAATGAGCAGTTCTTC
D: -; size: many; length: 17; V: TRBV7-2; J: TRBJ2-3; CDR3: CASSYSLQGWDTDTQYF; DNA: TGTGCCAGCAGTTATAGTTTACAGGGTTGGGACACAGATACGCAGTATTTT
D: TRBD1; size: many; length: 12; V: TRBV30; J: TRBJ2-7; CDR3: CAWNRQGSEQYF; DNA: TGTGCCTGGAACCGACAGGGTAGCGAGCAGTACTTC
D: TRBD1; size: few; length: 13; V: TRBV30; J: TRBJ2-7; CDR3: CAWSVRQGYEQYF; DNA: TGTGCCTGGAGTGTACGACAGGGCTACGAGCAGTACTTC
D: -; size: many; length: 15; V: TRBV12-3/TRBV12-4; J: TRBJ2-1; CDR3: CASSLGGGDGIGQFF; DNA: TGTGCCAGCAGTTTAGGTGGAGGAGACGGGATTGGGCAGTTCTTC
D: -; size: -; length: 15; V: TRBV5-1; J: TRBJ2-5; CDR3: CASTLWDPGQETQYF; DNA: TGCGCCAGCACCCTATGGGACCCGGGGCAAGAGACCCAGTACTTC
D: -; size: -; length: 14; V: TRBV27; J: TRBJ2-7; CDR3: CASSLSQGAYEQYF; DNA: TGTGCCAGCAGTTTATCTCAGGGAGCCTACGAGCAGTACTTC
D: TRBD2; size: many; length: 16; V: TRBV28; J: TRBJ2-3; CDR3: CASSFRSGRNPDTQYF; DNA: TGTGCCAGCAGTTTCAGGAGCGGGAGAAACCCAGATACGCAGTATTTT
D: TRBD2; size: many; length: 16; V: TRBV15; J: TRBJ2-1; CDR3: CATSREGLADQGEQFF; DNA: TGTGCCACCAGCAGAGAGGGACTAGCGGACCAAGGGGAGCAGTTCTTC
D: -; size: -; length: 15; V: TRBV4-2; J: TRBJ2-7; CDR3: CASSQGWAGVYEQYF; DNA: TGTGCCAGCAGCCAAGGTTGGGCAGGAGTGTACGAGCAGTACTTC
D: -; size: many; length: 12; V: TRBV6-5; J: TRBJ1-1; CDR3: CASRIQGAEAFF; DNA: TGTGCCAGCAGGATCCAGGGAGCTGAAGCTTTCTTT
D: -; size: many; length: 15; V: TRBV7-6; J: TRBJ1-4; CDR3: CASSLGGDPREKLFF; DNA: TGTGCCAGCAGCTTAGGGGGGGACCCGAGGGAAAAACTGTTTTTT
D: -; size: many; length: 12; V: TRBV27; J: TRBJ2-1; CDR3: CASSYRANEQFF; DNA: TGTGCCAGCAGTTACAGGGCCAATGAGCAGTTCTTC
D: -; size: -; length: 16; V: TRBV10-3; J: TRBJ2-1; CDR3: CAISESGGDSYNEQFF; DNA: TGTGCCATCAGTGAGTCAGGCGGGGACTCCTACAATGAGCAGTTCTTC
D: -; size: few; length: 16; V: TRBV18; J: TRBJ2-3; CDR3: CASSLPELYEGDTQYF; DNA: TGTGCCAGCTCCTTACCTGAACTCTACGAGGGAGATACGCAGTATTTT
D: TRBD2; size: -; length: 16; V: TRBV20-1; J: TRBJ2-1; CDR3: CSARDTSGSSPGEQFF; DNA: TGCAGTGCTAGAGATACGAGCGGGAGTTCCCCCGGCGAGCAGTTCTTC
D: -; size: -; length: 13; V: TRBV13; J: TRBJ2-7; CDR3: CASTQGGSYEQYF; DNA: TGTGCCAGCACTCAGGGGGGATCCTACGAGCAGTACTTC
D: -; size: few; length: 12; V: TRBV14; J: TRBJ2-7; CDR3: CASSRTPTEQYF; DNA: TGTGCCAGCAGCCGGACCCCAACAGAGCAGTACTTC
D: -; size: -; length: 14; V: TRBV4-3; J: TRBJ1-5; CDR3: CASSQEQGYQPQHF; DNA: TGCGCCAGCAGCCAAGAGCAGGGGTATCAGCCCCAGCATTTT
D: -; size: -; length: 18; V: TRBV29-1; J: TRBJ2-7; CDR3: CSVGGWGMVGGSSYEQYF; DNA: TGCAGCGTAGGGGGGTGGGGGATGGTGGGAGGCTCATCCTACGAGCAGTACTTC